A single T cell receptor (beta chain) is shown here with its context. The data derive from a study of beta chain features in type 1 diabetes. Study-level background: Healthy donors resembled patients in age, gender and cell yields.

The J segment lost 3 bases and the V segment lost 5 bases, leaving 6 bases of the junction unmatched. The germline V gene encodes CDR1 SGHTA and CDR2 FQGTGA. This CDR3 contains 14 residues. Expressed TCRB transcripts were sequenced, since all the RNA that had been isolated was reverse transcribed. TCRdb's copy holds only in-frame clones and misses some; the assay was immunoSEQ multiplex PCR. Here the sample spans 970,000 or so clones, about a sixth being singletons. Sequenced material: naive CD4+ T cells from blood. The J gene is TRBJ2-5, the V gene TRBV7-3; TRBD2 agrees at 7 bases. The sequence was obtained from a woman between 18 and 29 years old in good health. The CDR3 protein is CASSPAGPKETQYF. The CDR3 DNA reads as TGTGCCAGCAGCCCAGCGGGACCCAAAGAGACCCAGTACTTC.